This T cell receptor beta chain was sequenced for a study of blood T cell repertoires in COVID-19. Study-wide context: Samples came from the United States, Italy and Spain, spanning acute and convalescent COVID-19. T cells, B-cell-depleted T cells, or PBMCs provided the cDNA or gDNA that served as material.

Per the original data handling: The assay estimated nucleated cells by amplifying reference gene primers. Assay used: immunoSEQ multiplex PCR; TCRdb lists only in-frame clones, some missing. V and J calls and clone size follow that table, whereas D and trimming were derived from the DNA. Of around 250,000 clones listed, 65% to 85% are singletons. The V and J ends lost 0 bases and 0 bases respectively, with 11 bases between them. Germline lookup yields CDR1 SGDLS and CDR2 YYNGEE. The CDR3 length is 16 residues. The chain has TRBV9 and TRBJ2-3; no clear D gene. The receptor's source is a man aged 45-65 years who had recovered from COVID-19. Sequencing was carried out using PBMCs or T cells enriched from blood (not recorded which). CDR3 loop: CASSVDGDSSTDTQYF. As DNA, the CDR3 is TGTGCCAGCAGCGTAGACGGAGATTCTAGCACAGATACGCAGTATTTT.